Following are 17 T cell receptor beta chains from one sample sequenced in a study of T cells in tuberculosis. Libraries were prepared by immunoSEQ multiplex PCR; TCRdb keeps only in-frame clonotypes and omits some of them. The table has roughly 34,000 clones, roughly 90% seen once. What was sequenced was PBMCs. The receptor set was obtained from a donor aged 10-30 years with latent tuberculosis or without tuberculosis infection. Some clones in this sample may be carry-over from other donors' samples.

The count of this clone is one. This sequence joins TRBV6-1 and TRBJ2-3, with TRBD2 identical over 9 bases. CDR3 length: 15 amino acids. CDR1 and CDR2 from the germline V gene are MNHNS and SASEGT. J gave up 1 base and V 6 bases, and 5 bases lay outside the gene matches. The CDR3 region is CASRISSGGTDTQYF. For the CDR3, the DNA is TGTGCCAGCAGGATCTCTAGCGGGGGCACAGATACGCAGTATTTT.

This clone has only a few counts. This chain joins TRBV5-1 and TRBJ1-5; no firm D call. V was clipped by 8 bases and J by 1 base, with 13 bases between them. In germline, CDR1 is SGHRS, CDR2 YFSETQ. The CDR3 loop spans 14 amino acids. CDR3 in DNA: TGCGCCAGTTCGGAGGGTACGAGCAATCAGCCCCAGCATTTT. Protein: CASSEGTSNQPQHF.

The J gene is TRBJ2-3, the V gene TRBV30; the D gene is possibly TRBD2 (5 bases). The germline CDR1 and CDR2 sequences are GTSNPN and SVGIG (reference sequence). The CDR3 has 12 amino acids. Trimming cost V 7 bases and J 6 bases, with 14 bases left between them. The CDR3 coding sequence is TGTGCCTCACACTACCCGGGGGATACGCAGTATTTT. Encoded protein: CASHYPGDTQYF.

The rearrangement joins TRBV4-2 to TRBJ2-2; D ambiguous. Germline assignment: CDR1 LGHNA and CDR2 YNFKEQ. Trimming left V 5 bases short and J 5 bases short, with 9 bases between. The CDR3 runs to 13 residues. The CDR3 protein is CASSSMSTGELFF. In DNA, the CDR3 is TGTGCCAGCAGCTCTATGAGTACCGGGGAGCTGTTTTTT.

This clone appeared once. V usage is TRBV28 and J usage is TRBJ2-5; a weak D match, TRBD1 (6 bases). CDR1 and CDR2 from the germline V gene are MDHEN and SYDVKM. The CDR3 is 16 amino acids. Trimming cost V 5 bases and J 2 bases, with 18 bases left between them. This chain's CDR3 is CASSHLDRPIQETQYF. The CDR3 nucleotides are TGTGCCAGCAGTCACCTAGACAGGCCGATTCAAGAGACCCAGTACTTC.

The rearrangement uses TRBV6-6 and TRBJ1-1, with D maybe TRBD1 (6 bases). V was shortened by 2 bases and J by 4 bases, with 11 bases between the two germline ends. This CDR3 spans 14 amino acids. The germline gives CDR1 MNHNY, CDR2 SVGAGI (reference sequence). Written as DNA, the CDR3 is TGTGCCAGCAGTTACAGGGGGAAGGGCACTGAAGCTTTCTTT. This translates into CASSYRGKGTEAFF.

This chain connects TRBV7-9 to TRBJ2-5; perhaps TRBD1 as D (5 bases). Germline CDR1 reads SEHNR; CDR2 reads FQNEAQ (reference sequence). Trimming shortened V by 0 bases and J by 2 bases, and 10 bases separated the two germline ends. The CDR3 length is 15 residues. The CDR3 protein is CASSLAGTGQETQYF. The CDR3 DNA reads TGTGCCAGCAGCTTAGCGGGAACAGGACAAGAGACCCAGTACTTC.

The V and J genes are TRBV10-3 and TRBJ2-7, with 7 bases fitting TRBD1. The CDR3 extends over 13 amino acids. V shed 11 bases and J 6 bases; nucleotides not matched to a gene: 13. Germline V lookup: CDR1 ENHRY, CDR2 SYGVKD. The CDR3 loop reads CAATGTDITEQYF. The CDR3 nucleotides read TGTGCCGCGACGGGGACAGACATCACCGAGCAGTACTTC.

The table lists this clone with a count of one. This chain links TRBV6-1 with TRBJ2-7; D is unclear. Germline CDR1 MNHNS, CDR2 SASEGT. V lost 8 bases and J lost 0, with 14 bases in between. The CDR3 runs 14 residues. The CDR3 sequence: CASGRSGSSYEQYF. The CDR3 nucleotides are TGTGCCAGCGGTCGGTCAGGTAGCTCCTACGAGCAGTACTTC.

The CDR3 protein is CASSESRGDGYTF. CDR3 coding DNA: TGCGCCAGCAGTGAGTCCAGGGGGGATGGCTACACCTTC. The V and J genes are TRBV10-1 and TRBJ1-2; 7 nucleotides agree with TRBD1. The V gene's germline CDR1 is WNHNN and CDR2 SYGVQD (reference sequence). The CDR3 has 13 residues. After removal of 0 bases from V and 6 bases from J, the junction contained 1 base not matched to a gene.

The rearrangement uses TRBV29-1 and TRBJ2-2; D possibly corresponds to TRBD1 (5 bases). CDR3 length equals 12 residues. V gave up 6 bases and J gave up 5 bases, with 10 bases separating them. CDR1 is SQVTM, CDR2 ANQGSEA, per germline. The CDR3 is CSVQQVTGELFF. The CDR3 nucleotides read TGCAGCGTACAACAGGTTACCGGGGAGCTGTTTTTT.

The chain recombines TRBV7-8 with TRBJ1-2; D gene ambiguous. Trimming shortened V by 5 bases and J by 4 bases, and 8 bases separated the two germline ends. The germline CDR1 and CDR2 sequences are SGHVS and FQNEAQ. The CDR3 totals 12 residues. In nucleotides, the CDR3 is TGTGCCAGCAGCCCGGGGTTCTATGGCTACACCTTC. It specifies CASSPGFYGYTF.

The V call is TRBV28, the J call TRBJ1-4; D is unclear. This CDR3 has 15 amino acids. In germline, CDR1 is MDHEN, CDR2 SYDVKM. V lost 3 bases, J lost 2 bases, and 10 bases lay in between. The CDR3 DNA sequence: TGTGCCAGCAGTTTTGCGGGTGGGACTAATGAAAAACTGTTTTTT. Amino acid sequence: CASSFAGGTNEKLFF.

The rearrangement joins TRBV6-1 to TRBJ2-4; 10 nucleotides line up with TRBD1. The CDR3 runs to 15 residues. Germline V lookup: CDR1 MNHNS, CDR2 SASEGT. V lost 1 base, J lost 3 bases, and 0 bases stayed unmatched. CDR3 residues: CASSEGTGGKNIQYF. The DNA of the CDR3 is TGTGCCAGCAGTGAAGGGACAGGGGGCAAAAACATTCAGTACTTC.

The J gene is TRBJ2-7, the V gene TRBV5-1, with 14 nucleotides matching TRBD2. V dropped 4 bases and J dropped 3; count of bases not matched to a gene: 3. From germline, CDR1 is SGHRS and CDR2 YFSETQ. The CDR3 runs 15 residues. CDR3 residues: CASSPGLAGVYEQYF. The CDR3 DNA reads TGCGCCAGCAGCCCGGGACTAGCGGGAGTCTACGAGCAGTACTTC.

This CDR3 is CASSLEAVVGGQYF. The CDR3 nucleotides are TGTGCCAGCAGCTTAGAAGCGGTGGTAGGTGGGCAGTATTTT. The gene calls are TRBV7-9 and TRBJ2-3; D perhaps matches TRBD2 (5 bases). V lost 1 base to trimming and J lost 11 bases, with 16 bases between them. This CDR3 is 14 amino acids long. Germline-derived CDR1 and CDR2 are SEHNR and FQNEAQ (reference sequence).

The chain is built from TRBV18 and TRBJ2-7; 10 bases are a match to TRBD1. The J segment lost 5 bases and the V segment lost 3 bases, leaving 4 bases of the junction unmatched. The CDR3 runs to 14 residues. The V gene's germline CDR1 is KGHSH and CDR2 LQKENI. CDR3 DNA sequence: TGTGCCAGCTCACCTCTAGGACAGGGGGACGAGCAGTACTTC. Its translation: CASSPLGQGDEQYF.